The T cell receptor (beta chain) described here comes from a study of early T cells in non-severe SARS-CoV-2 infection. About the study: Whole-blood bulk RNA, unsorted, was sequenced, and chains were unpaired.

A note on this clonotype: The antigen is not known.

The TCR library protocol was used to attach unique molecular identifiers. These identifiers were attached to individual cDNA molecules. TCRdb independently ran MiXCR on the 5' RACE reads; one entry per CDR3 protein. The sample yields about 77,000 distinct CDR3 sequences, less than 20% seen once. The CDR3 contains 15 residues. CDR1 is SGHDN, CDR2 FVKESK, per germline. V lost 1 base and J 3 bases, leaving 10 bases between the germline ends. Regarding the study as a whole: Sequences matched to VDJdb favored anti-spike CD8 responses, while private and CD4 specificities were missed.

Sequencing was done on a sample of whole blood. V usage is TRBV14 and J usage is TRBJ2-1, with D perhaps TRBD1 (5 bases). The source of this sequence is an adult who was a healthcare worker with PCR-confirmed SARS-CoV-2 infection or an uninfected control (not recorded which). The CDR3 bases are TGTGCCAGCAGCCAAGGGGGCTATTACTACAATGAGCAGTTCTTC. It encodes CASSQGGYYYNEQFF.